This is a list of T cell receptor beta chains from one sample in a study of response to subunit inactivated influenza vaccine. TCRdb independently ran MiXCR on the RT-PCR reads; one entry per CDR3 protein. The repertoire consists of roughly 500,000 distinct CDR3 sequences, with 20% to 25% occurring once and the leading ten covering 2.5% to 3.5%. The same sample was also used in a study of T cells expressing NK-cell markers.

The sequences come from CD4+ T cells sorted from PBMCs, collected 11 to 12 days after vaccination. The origin of the receptors is a man aged 45-60 years who received an inactivated influenza vaccine. Each CDR3 is given with its conserved first and last residue. Fields, in order: J gene, V gene, clone size, D gene, CDR3 DNA, CDR3 protein. A D gene is named only where the DNA matches it firmly. A row's size may be missing; if present it is once, few, many or a size class.

J: TRBJ2-1; V: TRBV28; size: .; D: TRBD2; DNA: TGTGCCAGCAGTTCCGGGGGGGTTGAGGGCAATGAGCAGTTCTTC; CDR3: CASSSGGVEGNEQFF
J: TRBJ1-4; V: TRBV5-1; size: .; D: .; DNA: TGCGCCAGCAGCTTGGCCCCCGGCGAAGGAAAACTGTTTTTT; CDR3: CASSLAPGEGKLFF
J: TRBJ1-4; V: TRBV4-2; size: few; D: .; DNA: TGTGCCAGCAGCCAAGTGGCGGGGAATGAAAAACTGTTTTTT; CDR3: CASSQVAGNEKLFF
J: TRBJ2-1; V: TRBV4-2; size: many; D: .; DNA: TGTGCCAGCAGCCTCCAACGAGGAGGGGGCAATGAGCAGTTCTTC; CDR3: CASSLQRGGGNEQFF
J: TRBJ2-1; V: TRBV5-1; size: .; D: TRBD1; DNA: TGCGCCAGCAGCGGCCGATTGGGACAGACCAATGAGCAGTTCTTC; CDR3: CASSGRLGQTNEQFF
J: TRBJ2-3; V: TRBV27; size: few; D: TRBD2; DNA: TGTGCCAGCAGACCTCTAGCGGGGTGGGATACGCAGTATTTT; CDR3: CASRPLAGWDTQYF
J: TRBJ2-7; V: TRBV7-2; size: .; D: .; DNA: TGTGCCAGCAGCTTAGGGCACGGTACCTCCTACGAGCAGTACTTC; CDR3: CASSLGHGTSYEQYF
J: TRBJ2-7; V: TRBV12-3/TRBV12-4; size: few; D: .; DNA: TGTGCCAGCAGTTGGGGACCGGCCTACGAGCAGTACTTC; CDR3: CASSWGPAYEQYF
J: TRBJ1-5; V: TRBV10-3; size: .; D: .; DNA: TGTGCCATCAGTGGGAGGGATCAGCCCCAGCATTTT; CDR3: CAISGRDQPQHF
J: TRBJ1-2; V: TRBV11-2; size: few; D: .; DNA: TGTGCCAGCAGCCGCACCTCGGACGGGGACCTCTATGGCTACACCTTC; CDR3: CASSRTSDGDLYGYTF
J: TRBJ1-4; V: TRBV24-1; size: .; D: .; DNA: TGTGCCACCAGTGATTCGGTCGCGGGTAATGAAAAACTGTTTTTT; CDR3: CATSDSVAGNEKLFF
J: TRBJ2-7; V: TRBV3-1; size: .; D: .; DNA: TGTGCAGTACGATATCCTACCTCCTACGAGCAGTACTTC; CDR3: CAVRYPTSYEQYF
J: TRBJ1-6; V: TRBV6-5; size: .; D: .; DNA: TGTGCCAGCAGTTACTCGCGGACAGCCCTTAATTCACCCCTCCACTTT; CDR3: CASSYSRTALNSPLHF
J: TRBJ2-2; V: TRBV7-2; size: few; D: TRBD2; DNA: TGTGCCAGCAGCTTAGCGCAACTAGCGAGGACCGGGGAGCTGTTTTTT; CDR3: CASSLAQLARTGELFF
J: TRBJ1-1; V: TRBV12-3/TRBV12-4; size: many; D: TRBD1; DNA: TGTGCCAGCACCCCGACAGGGGGCGCCACTGAAGCTTTCTTT; CDR3: CASTPTGGATEAFF
J: TRBJ1-4; V: TRBV9; size: .; D: .; DNA: TGTGCCAGCAGCCCTGTTGTCACTGGCCCCCCGGTCGTGGTTTTT; CDR3: CASSPVVTGPPVVVF